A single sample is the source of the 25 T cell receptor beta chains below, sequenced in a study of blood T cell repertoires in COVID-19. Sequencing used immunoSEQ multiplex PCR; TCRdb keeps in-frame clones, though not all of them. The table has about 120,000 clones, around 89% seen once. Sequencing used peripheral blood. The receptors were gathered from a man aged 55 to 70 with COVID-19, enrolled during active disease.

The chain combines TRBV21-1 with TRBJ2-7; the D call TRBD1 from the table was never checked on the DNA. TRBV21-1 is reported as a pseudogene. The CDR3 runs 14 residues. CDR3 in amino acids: CASSYRGRFSEQYF. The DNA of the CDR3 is TGTGCCAGCAGCTACAGGGGGCGCTTTTCCGAGCAGTACTTC.

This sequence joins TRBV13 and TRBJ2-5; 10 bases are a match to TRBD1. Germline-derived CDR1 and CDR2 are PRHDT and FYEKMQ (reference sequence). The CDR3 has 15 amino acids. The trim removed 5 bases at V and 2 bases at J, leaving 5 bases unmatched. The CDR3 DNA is TGTGCCAGCAGCCCCGACAGGGGGCTTCAAGAGACCCAGTACTTC. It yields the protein CASSPDRGLQETQYF.

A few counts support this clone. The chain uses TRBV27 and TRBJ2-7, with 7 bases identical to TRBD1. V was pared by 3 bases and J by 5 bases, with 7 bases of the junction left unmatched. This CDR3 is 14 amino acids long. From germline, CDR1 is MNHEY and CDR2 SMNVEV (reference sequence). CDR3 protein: CASSLSRQGHEQYF. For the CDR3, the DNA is TGTGCCAGCAGTTTGAGCAGACAGGGCCACGAGCAGTACTTC.

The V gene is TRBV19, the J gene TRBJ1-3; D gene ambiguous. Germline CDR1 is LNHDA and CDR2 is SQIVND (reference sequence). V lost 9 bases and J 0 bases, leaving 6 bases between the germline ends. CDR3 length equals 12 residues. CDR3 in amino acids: CASRISGNTIYF. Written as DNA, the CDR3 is TGTGCCAGCAGGATCTCTGGAAACACCATATATTTT.

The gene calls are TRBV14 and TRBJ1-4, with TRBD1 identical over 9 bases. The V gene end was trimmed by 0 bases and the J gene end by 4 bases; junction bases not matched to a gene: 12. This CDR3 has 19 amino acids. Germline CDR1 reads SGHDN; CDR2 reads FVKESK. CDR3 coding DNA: TGTGCCAGCAGCCAAGACGTGACAGGGGGAGTAATGAGTAATGAAAAACTGTTTTTT. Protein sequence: CASSQDVTGGVMSNEKLFF.

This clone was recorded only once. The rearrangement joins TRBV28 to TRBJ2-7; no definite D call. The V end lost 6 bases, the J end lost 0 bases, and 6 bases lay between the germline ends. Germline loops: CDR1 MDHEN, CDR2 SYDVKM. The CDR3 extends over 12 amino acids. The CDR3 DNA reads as TGTGCCAGCAGAACTCTCTCCTACGAGCAGTACTTC. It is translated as CASRTLSYEQYF.

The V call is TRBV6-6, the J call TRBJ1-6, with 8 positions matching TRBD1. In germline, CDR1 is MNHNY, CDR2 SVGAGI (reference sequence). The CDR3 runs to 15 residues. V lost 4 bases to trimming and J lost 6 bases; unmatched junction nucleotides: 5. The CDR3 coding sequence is TGTGCCAGCAGTTCCGCGACAGGGGTTAATTCACCCCTCCACTTT. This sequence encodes CASSSATGVNSPLHF.

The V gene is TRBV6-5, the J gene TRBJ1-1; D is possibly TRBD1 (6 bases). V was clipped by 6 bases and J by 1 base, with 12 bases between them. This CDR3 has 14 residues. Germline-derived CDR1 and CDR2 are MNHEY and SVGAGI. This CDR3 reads CASSKDRTNTEAFF. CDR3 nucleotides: TGTGCCAGCAGCAAAGACAGGACGAACACTGAAGCTTTCTTT.

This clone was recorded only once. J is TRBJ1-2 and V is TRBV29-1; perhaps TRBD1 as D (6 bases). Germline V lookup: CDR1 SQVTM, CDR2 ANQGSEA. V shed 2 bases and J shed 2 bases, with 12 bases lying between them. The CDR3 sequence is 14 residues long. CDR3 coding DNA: TGCAGCGTTGAACCCCAGGGGACGAACTATGGCTACACCTTC. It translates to CSVEPQGTNYGYTF.

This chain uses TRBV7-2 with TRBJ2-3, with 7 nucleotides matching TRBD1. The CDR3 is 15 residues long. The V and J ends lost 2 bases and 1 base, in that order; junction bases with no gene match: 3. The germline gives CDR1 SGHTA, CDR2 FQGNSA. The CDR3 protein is CASSLLDRGTDTQYF. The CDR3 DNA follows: TGTGCCAGCAGCTTACTAGACAGGGGCACAGATACGCAGTATTTT.

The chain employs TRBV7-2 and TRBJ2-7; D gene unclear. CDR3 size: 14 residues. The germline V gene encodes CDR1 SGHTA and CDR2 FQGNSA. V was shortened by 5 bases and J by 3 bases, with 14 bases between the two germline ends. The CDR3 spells CASSPRQADYEQYF. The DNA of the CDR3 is TGTGCCAGCAGCCCCCGCCAGGCCGACTACGAGCAGTACTTC.

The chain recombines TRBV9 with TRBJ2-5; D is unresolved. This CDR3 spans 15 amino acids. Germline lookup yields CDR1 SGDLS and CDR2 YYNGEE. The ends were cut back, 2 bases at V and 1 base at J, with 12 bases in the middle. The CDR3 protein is CASSVSIQVQETQYF. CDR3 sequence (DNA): TGTGCCAGCAGCGTGTCAATACAAGTCCAAGAGACCCAGTACTTC.

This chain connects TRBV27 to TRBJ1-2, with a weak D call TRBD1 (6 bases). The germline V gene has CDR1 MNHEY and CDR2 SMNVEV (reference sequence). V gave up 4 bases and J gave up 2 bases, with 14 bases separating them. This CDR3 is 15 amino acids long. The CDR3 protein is CASSSYRERNYGYTF. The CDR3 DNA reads TGTGCCAGCAGTTCCTACAGGGAGAGGAACTATGGCTACACCTTC.

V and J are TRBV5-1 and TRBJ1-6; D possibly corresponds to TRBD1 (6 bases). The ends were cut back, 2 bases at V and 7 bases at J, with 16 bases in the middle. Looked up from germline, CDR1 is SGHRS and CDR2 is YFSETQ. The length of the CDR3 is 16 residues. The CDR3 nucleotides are TGCGCCAGCAGCTTAAATCCAGGGGTACGAAATTCACCCCTCCACTTT. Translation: CASSLNPGVRNSPLHF.

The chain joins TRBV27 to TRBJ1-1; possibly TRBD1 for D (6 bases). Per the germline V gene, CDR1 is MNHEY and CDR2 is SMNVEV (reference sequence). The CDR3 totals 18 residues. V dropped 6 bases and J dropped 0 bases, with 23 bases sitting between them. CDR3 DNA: TGTGCCAGCAGCCCTGGGACACTTGGTCTGTTCATGAACACTGAAGCTTTCTTT. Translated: CASSPGTLGLFMNTEAFF.

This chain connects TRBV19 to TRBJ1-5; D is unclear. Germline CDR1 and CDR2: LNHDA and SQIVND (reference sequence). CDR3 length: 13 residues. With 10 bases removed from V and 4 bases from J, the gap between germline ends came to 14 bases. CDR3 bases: TGTGCCACCGCTAGGGAGCGTAATCAGCCCCAGCATTTT. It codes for CATARERNQPQHF.

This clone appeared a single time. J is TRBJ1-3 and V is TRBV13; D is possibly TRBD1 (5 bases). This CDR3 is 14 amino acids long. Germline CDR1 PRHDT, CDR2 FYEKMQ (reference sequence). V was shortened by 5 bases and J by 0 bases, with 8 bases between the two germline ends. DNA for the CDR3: TGTGCCAGCAGCCGACAGAGCTCTGGAAACACCATATATTTT. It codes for CASSRQSSGNTIYF. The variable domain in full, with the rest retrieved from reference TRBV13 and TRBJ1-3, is AAGVIQSPRHLIKEKRETATLKCYPIPRHDTVYWYQQGPGQDPQFLISFYEKMQSDKGSIPDRFSAQQFSDYHSELNMSSLELGDSALYFCASSRQSSGNTIYFGEGSWLTVV.

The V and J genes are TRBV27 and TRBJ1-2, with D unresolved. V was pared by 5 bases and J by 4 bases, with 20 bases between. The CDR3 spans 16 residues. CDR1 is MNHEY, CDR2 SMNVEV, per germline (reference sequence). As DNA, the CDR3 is TGTGCCAGCAGTGATGAGGCAGCAACCGATTTCTATGGCTACACCTTC. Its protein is CASSDEAATDFYGYTF.

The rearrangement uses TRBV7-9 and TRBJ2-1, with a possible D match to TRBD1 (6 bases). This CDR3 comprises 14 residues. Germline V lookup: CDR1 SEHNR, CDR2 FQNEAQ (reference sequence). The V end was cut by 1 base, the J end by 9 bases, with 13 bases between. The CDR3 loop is CASSLGLGGSEQFF. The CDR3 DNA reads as TGTGCCAGCAGCTTAGGTTTAGGGGGTAGTGAGCAGTTCTTC.

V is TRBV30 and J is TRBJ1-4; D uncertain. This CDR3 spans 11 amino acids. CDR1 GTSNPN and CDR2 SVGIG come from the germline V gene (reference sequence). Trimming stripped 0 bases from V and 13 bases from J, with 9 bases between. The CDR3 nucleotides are TGTGCCTGGAGTGTCGGGTTTGGACTGTTTTTT. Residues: CAWSVGFGLFF.

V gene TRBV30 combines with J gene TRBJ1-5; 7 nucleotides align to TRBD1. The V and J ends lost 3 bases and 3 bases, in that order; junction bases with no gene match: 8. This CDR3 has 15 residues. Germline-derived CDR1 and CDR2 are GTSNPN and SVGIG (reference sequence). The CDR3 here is CAWSAGTENNQPQHF. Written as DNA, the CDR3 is TGTGCCTGGAGCGCCGGGACAGAAAACAATCAGCCCCAGCATTTT.

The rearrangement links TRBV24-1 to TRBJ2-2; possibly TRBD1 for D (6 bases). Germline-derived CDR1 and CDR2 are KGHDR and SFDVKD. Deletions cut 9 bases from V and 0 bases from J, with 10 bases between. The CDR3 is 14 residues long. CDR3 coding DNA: TGTGCCACCGCCGAGGGGGCGAACACCGGGGAGCTGTTTTTT. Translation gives CATAEGANTGELFF.

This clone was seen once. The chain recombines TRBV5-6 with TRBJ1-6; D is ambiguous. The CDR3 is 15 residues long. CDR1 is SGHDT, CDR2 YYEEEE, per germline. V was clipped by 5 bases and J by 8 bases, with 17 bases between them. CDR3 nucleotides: TGTGCCAGCAGTTTGCGGGGAGTTAGCTATTCACCCCTCCACTTT. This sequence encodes CASSLRGVSYSPLHF.

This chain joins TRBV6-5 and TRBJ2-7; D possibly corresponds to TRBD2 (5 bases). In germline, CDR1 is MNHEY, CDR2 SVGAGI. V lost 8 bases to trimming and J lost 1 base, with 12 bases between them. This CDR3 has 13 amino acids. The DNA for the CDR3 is TGTGCCAGCTGGACTGCCAGGTCCTACGAGCAGTACTTC. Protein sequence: CASWTARSYEQYF.

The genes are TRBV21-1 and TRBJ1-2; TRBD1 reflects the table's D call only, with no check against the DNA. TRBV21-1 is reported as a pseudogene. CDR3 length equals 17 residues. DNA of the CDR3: TGTGCCAGCAGCAAAGACACAGGACAGCAAACAAACTATGGCTACACCTTC. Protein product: CASSKDTGQQTNYGYTF.